This T cell receptor (beta chain) originates from a study of T cell responses to AZD1222 COVID-19 vaccine. At the level of the study: Pooling covered second doses at about 4 or about 12 weeks. Overall study results and limits: Mostly white British, mostly female donors; authors suggested clonal diversity may be underestimated. AZD1222 recipients seropositive at baseline numbered only five or six. Reports say nearly half of spike-specific TCRs go after unmutated variant regions.

V lost 4 bases and J lost 13; bases outside the gene matches: 10. The CDR3 spans 14 residues. Germline CDR1 is SGHAT and CDR2 is FQNNGV. To note about this clone: Its antigen is unidentified.

The repertoire was sequenced with immunoSEQ multiplex PCR; TCRdb's copy has only in-frame clones and lacks some. The repertoire includes 130,000 or so clones, 75% to 95% of them detected once, and roughly 7.2% sits in the top ten. Material: peripheral blood, obtained on day 0 of AZD1222 vaccination. The rearrangement joins TRBV11-2 to TRBJ1-6; 7 nucleotides align to TRBD1. This receptor was obtained from an adult in good health. In DNA form, the CDR3 reads TGTGCCAGCAGCTACACCGACAGGGCTCTCCCCCTCCACTTT. Its translation is CASSYTDRALPLHF.